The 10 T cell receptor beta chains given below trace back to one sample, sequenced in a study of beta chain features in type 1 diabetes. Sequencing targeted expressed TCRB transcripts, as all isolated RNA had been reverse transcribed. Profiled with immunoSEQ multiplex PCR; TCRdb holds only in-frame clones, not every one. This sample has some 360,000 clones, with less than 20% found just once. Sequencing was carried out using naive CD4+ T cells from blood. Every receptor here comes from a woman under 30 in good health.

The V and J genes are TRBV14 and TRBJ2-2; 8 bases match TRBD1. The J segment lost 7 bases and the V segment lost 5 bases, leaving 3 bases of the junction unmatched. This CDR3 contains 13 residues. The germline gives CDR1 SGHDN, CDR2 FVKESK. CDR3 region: CASSSQGVGELFF. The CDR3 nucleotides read TGTGCCAGCAGCTCACAGGGGGTCGGGGAGCTGTTTTTT.

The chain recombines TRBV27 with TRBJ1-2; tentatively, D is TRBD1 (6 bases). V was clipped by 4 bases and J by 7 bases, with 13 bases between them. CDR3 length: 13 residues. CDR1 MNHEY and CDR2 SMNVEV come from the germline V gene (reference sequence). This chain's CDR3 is CASSSGGRTGYTF. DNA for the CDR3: TGTGCCAGCAGTTCGGGGGGGCGAACTGGCTACACCTTC.

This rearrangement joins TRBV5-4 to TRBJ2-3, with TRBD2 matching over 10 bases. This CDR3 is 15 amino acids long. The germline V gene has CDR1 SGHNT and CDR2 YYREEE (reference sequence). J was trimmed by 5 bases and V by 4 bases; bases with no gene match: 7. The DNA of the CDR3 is TGTGCCAGCAGCCGCCCAGCGGGGGGGCAAGATACGCAGTATTTT. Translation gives CASSRPAGGQDTQYF.

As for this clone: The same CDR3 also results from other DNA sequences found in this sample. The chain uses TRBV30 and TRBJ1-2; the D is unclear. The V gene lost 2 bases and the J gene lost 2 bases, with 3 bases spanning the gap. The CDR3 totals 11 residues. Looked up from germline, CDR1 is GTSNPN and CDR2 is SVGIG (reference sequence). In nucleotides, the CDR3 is TGTGCCTGGAGTTTAAACTATGGCTACACCTTC. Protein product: CAWSLNYGYTF.

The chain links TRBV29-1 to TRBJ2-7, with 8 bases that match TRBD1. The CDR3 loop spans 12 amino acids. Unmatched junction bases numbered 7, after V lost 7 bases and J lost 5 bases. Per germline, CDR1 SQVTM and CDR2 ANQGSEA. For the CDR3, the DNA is TGCAGCGCAGACAGGGGTTCGGACGAGCAGTACTTC. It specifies CSADRGSDEQYF.

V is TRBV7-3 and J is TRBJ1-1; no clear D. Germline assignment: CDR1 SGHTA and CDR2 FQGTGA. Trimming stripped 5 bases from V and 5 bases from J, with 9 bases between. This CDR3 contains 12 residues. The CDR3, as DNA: TGTGCCAGCAGCCAAGTGCGGACTGAAGCTTTCTTT. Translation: CASSQVRTEAFF.

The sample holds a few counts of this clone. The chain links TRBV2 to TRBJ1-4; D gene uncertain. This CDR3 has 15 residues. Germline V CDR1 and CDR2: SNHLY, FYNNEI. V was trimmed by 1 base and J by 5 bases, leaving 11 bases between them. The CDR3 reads CASSEDGISNEKLFF. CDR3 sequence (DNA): TGTGCCAGCAGTGAAGACGGGATCAGCAATGAAAAACTGTTTTTT.

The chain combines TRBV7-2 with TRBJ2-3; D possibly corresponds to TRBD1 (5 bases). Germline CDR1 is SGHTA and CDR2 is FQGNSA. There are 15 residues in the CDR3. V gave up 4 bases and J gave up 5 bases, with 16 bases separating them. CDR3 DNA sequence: TGTGCCAGCAGCTCCCAGGGTGGTGGGATAGATACGCAGTATTTT. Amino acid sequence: CASSSQGGGIDTQYF.

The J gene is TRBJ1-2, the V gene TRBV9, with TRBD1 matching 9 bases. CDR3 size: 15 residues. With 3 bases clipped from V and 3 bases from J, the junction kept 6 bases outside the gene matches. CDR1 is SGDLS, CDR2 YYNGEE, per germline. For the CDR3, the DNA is TGTGCCAGCAGCGCCCGACAGGGGGAAGACTATGGCTACACCTTC. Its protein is CASSARQGEDYGYTF. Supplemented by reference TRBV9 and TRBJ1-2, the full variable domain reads DSGVTQTPKHLITATGQRVTLRCSPRSGDLSVYWYQQSLDQGLQFLIQYYNGEERAKGNILERFSAQQFPDLHSELNLSSLELGDSALYFCASSARQGEDYGYTFGSGTRLTVV.

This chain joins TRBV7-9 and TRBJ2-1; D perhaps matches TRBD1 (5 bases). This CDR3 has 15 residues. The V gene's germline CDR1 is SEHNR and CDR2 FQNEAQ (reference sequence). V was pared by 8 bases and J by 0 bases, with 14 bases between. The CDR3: CASGQTDNSYNEQFF. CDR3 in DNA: TGTGCCAGCGGCCAGACAGACAACTCCTACAATGAGCAGTTCTTC. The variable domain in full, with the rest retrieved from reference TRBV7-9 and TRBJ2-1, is DTGVSQNPRHKITKRGQNVTFRCDPISEHNRLYWYRQTLGQGPEFLTYFQNEAQLEKSRLLSDRFSAERPKGSFSTLEIQRTEQGDSAMYLCASGQTDNSYNEQFFGPGTRLTVL.